This T cell receptor beta chain derives from a study of technical replicates of blood from a handful of donors. TCRdb's table, derived via immunoSEQ multiplex PCR, lists solely in-frame clones and lacks some. Of about 100,000 clones listed, about 95% are singletons. The sample holds one count of this clone. The CDR3 is 15 amino acids. The V segment lost 6 bases and the J segment 4 bases; nucleotides outside the gene matches: 7. Germline-derived CDR1 and CDR2 are MRHNA and SNTAGT. The TCR originated in a human donor in good health. The J gene is TRBJ2-3, the V gene TRBV6-4, with TRBD2 identical over 10 bases. The sequenced material came from T cells isolated from PBMCs. As DNA, the CDR3 is TGTGCCAGCAGGCCGAGCGGGAGGGGGTCAGATACGCAGTATTTT. Its protein is CASRPSGRGSDTQYF.